This TCR beta chain was recorded in a study of blood T cell repertoires in COVID-19. Authors' processing steps: Amplification of reference gene primers provided the estimated nucleated cell counts. Profiling relied on immunoSEQ multiplex PCR, and the TCRdb table lists in-frame clones only, not all of them. The DNA was the basis for D and trimming; V, J and clone size are from that table. The sample contains tens of thousands of clones, under 85% of which appear only once. The receptor was derived from a human donor in a cohort sampled during active COVID-19. The sequenced sample was peripheral blood.

CDR3: CASSPGGQNTEAFF. In nucleotides, the CDR3 is TGTGCCAGCTCACCAGGAGGTCAGAACACTGAAGCTTTCTTT. V and J are TRBV18 and TRBJ1-1; no reliable D call. The CDR3 runs 14 residues. The V gene's germline CDR1 is KGHSH and CDR2 LQKENI. Trimming took 2 bases from V and 1 from J, leaving 8 bases between them.